The clone carrying this T cell receptor beta chain was detected a few times. Described time point: after dendritic cell vaccination, including at tumor progression/relapse. PBMC sampling occurred before vaccination, two weeks after the third dose, and at progression. The data derive from a study of glioma-infiltrating T cells after dendritic cell vaccination. Across the whole study: Autologous tumor lysate-pulsed dendritic cell vaccination was given between the early 2000s and the early 2010s. Autologous tumor lysate was loaded overnight onto monocyte-derived dendritic cells grown approximately seven days with IL-4 and GM-CSF.

There are 13 residues in the CDR3. J gave up 0 bases and V 6 bases, and 2 bases lay outside the gene matches. Germline V lookup: CDR1 SGHVS, CDR2 FQNEAQ. TCRdb keeps only in-frame clones here, not all; method: immunoSEQ multiplex PCR. In the table there are tens of thousands of clones, 80% to 90% of which are singletons. Sequencing was performed on blood, taken after dendritic cell vaccination. This clonotype originated in a human donor with glioblastoma. V gene TRBV7-8 combines with J gene TRBJ2-7; TRBD2 agrees at 7 bases. In DNA, the CDR3 is TGTGCCAGCAGGGGAGGGAGCTCCTACGAGCAGTACGTC. Its translation: CASRGGSSYEQYV.